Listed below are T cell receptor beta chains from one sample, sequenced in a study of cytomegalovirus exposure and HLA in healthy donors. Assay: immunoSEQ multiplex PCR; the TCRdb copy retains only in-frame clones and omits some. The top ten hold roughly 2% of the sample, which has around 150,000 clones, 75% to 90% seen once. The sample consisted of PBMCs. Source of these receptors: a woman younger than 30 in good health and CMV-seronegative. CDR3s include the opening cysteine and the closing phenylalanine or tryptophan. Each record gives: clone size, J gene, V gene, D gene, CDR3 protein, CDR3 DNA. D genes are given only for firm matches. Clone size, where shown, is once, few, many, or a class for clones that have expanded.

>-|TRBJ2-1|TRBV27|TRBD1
CASSFLIRDRGIDEQFF
TGTGCCAGCAGTTTCTTAATCCGGGACAGGGGAATCGATGAGCAGTTCTTC
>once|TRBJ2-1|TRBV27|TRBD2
CASSPGTREFF
TGTGCCAGCAGCCCCGGGACTAGGGAGTTCTTC
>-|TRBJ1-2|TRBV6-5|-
CASSLLLRHSDGYTF
TGTGCCAGCAGTTTATTATTGAGGCACTCGGATGGCTACACCTTC
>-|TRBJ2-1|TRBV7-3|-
CASSLDGVAGLNNEQFF
TGTGCCAGCAGCCTGGACGGGGTCGCGGGGTTGAACAATGAGCAGTTCTTC
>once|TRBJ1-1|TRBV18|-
CASSPGGDTEAFF
TGTGCCAGCTCACCGGGAGGGGACACTGAAGCTTTCTTT
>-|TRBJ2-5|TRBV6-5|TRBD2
CASRGWGGDETQYF
TGTGCCAGCAGAGGGTGGGGAGGGGATGAGACCCAGTACTTC
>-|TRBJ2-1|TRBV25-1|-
CASSEFRGSYNEQFF
TGTGCCAGCAGTGAATTTCGGGGCTCCTACAATGAGCAGTTCTTC
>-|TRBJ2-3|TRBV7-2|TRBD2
CASTSLAGDTQYF
TGTGCCAGCACCTCGCTAGCGGGAGATACGCAGTATTTT
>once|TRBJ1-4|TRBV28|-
CASSLLGGATNEKLFF
TGTGCCAGCAGTTTATTGGGGGGGGCAACTAATGAAAAACTGTTTTTT
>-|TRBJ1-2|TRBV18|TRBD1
CASSPPDRVAYGYTF
TGTGCCAGCTCACCACCGGACAGGGTAGCCTATGGCTACACCTTC
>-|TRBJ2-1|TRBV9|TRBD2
CASSVRTSGYNEQFF
TGTGCCAGCAGCGTTCGAACTAGCGGCTACAATGAGCAGTTCTTC
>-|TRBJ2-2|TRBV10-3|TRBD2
CATTTRGVGTGELFF
TGTGCCACCACGACTCGGGGGGTCGGCACCGGGGAGCTGTTTTTT
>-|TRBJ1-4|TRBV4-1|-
CASKNTATNEKLFF
TGCGCCTCCAAGAACACAGCAACTAATGAAAAACTGTTTTTT
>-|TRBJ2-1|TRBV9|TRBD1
CASSVPGTGAFLSYNEQFF
TGTGCCAGCAGCGTTCCCGGGACAGGGGCATTCCTAAGCTACAATGAGCAGTTCTTC
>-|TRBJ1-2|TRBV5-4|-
CASSLDRANYGYTF
TGTGCCAGCAGCTTGGACCGAGCAAACTATGGCTACACCTTC
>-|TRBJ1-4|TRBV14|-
CASSQAMGGEKLFF
TGTGCCAGCAGCCAAGCTATGGGAGGTGAAAAACTGTTTTTT
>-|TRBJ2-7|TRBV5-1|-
CASTDAGRSYEQYF
TGCGCCAGCACTGACGCCGGGAGAAGCTACGAGCAGTACTTC
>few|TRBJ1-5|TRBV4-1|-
CASSQVVSGLLEPQHF
TGCGCCAGCAGCCAAGTAGTATCAGGGCTCTTGGAGCCCCAGCATTTT
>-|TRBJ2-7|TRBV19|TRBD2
CASSITSGIYEQYF
TGTGCCAGTAGTATCACTAGCGGGATCTACGAGCAGTACTTC
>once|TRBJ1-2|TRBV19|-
CASTDMMEGGPWNYGYTF
TGTGCCAGCACGGATATGATGGAGGGAGGACCGTGGAATTATGGCTACACCTTC
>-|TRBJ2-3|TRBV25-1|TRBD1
CASSSWTGEMPDTQYF
TGTGCCAGCAGTTCATGGACAGGGGAAATGCCAGATACGCAGTATTTT
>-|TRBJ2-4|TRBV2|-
CASRTPGSRGTLENIQYF
TGTGCCAGCAGGACCCCCGGCTCTCGGGGGACCCTAGAAAACATTCAGTACTTC
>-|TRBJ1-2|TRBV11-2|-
CASSYGQIYGYTF
TGTGCCAGCAGCTATGGACAGATCTATGGCTACACCTTC
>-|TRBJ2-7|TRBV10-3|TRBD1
CATETGGESYEQYF
TGTGCCACCGAGACAGGGGGCGAATCCTACGAGCAGTACTTC
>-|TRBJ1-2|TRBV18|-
CASSPGQGTNYGYTF
TGTGCCAGCTCACCGGGGCAGGGGACGAACTATGGCTACACCTTC
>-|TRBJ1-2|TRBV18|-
CASSLGTAANYGYTF
TGTGCCAGCTCACTCGGGACTGCTGCAAACTATGGCTACACCTTC
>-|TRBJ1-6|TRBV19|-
CASRASSDSPLHF
TGTGCCAGTAGAGCCTCCTCGGATTCACCCCTCCACTTT
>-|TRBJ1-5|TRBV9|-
CASSVDPRGQPQHF
TGTGCCAGCAGCGTAGATCCCAGGGGTCAGCCCCAGCATTTT
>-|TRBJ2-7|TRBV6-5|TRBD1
CASKGASLEQYF
TGTGCCAGCAAGGGGGCTAGCCTCGAGCAGTACTTC
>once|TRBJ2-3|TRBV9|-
CASSRTSTDTQYF
TGTGCCAGCAGCCGGACTAGCACAGATACGCAGTATTTT
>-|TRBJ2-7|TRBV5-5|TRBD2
CASSLAGREAYEQYF
TGTGCCAGCAGCTTGGCCGGGAGGGAAGCCTACGAGCAGTACTTC
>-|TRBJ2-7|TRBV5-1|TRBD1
CASSSVTGPYEQYF
TGCGCCAGCAGCTCCGTGACAGGGCCCTACGAGCAGTACTTC
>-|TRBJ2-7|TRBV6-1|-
CASANGRGTYEQYF
TGTGCCAGCGCCAACGGCAGGGGAACCTACGAGCAGTACTTC
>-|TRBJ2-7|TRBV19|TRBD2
CASSRREDNYEQYF
TGTGCCAGTAGTCGCCGGGAGGACAATTACGAGCAGTACTTC
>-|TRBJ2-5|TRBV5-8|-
CASSVRQGGVTQYF
TGTGCCAGCAGCGTCCGACAGGGAGGAGTGACCCAGTACTTC
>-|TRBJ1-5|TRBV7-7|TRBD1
CASSLARAGGQVKSSNQPQHF
TGTGCCAGCAGCTTAGCGCGGGCAGGGGGACAGGTGAAGAGTAGCAATCAGCCCCAGCATTTT
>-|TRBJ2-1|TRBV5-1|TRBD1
CASSLASGTENEQFF
TGCGCCAGCAGCTTGGCCTCCGGGACAGAGAATGAGCAGTTCTTC
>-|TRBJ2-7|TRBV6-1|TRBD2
CASSATRAGALYEQYF
TGTGCCAGCAGTGCTACTAGAGCGGGGGCCTTATACGAGCAGTACTTC
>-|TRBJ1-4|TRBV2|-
CASSEAQGEKLFF
TGTGCCAGCAGTGAAGCGCAGGGTGAAAAACTGTTTTTT
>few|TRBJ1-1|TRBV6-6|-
CASSPMVNTEAFF
TGTGCCAGCAGTCCTATGGTGAACACTGAAGCTTTCTTT
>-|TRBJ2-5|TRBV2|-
CASSPVRQETQYF
TGTGCCAGCAGTCCCGTTCGCCAAGAGACCCAGTACTTC
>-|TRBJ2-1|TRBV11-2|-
CASSPKHEQFF
TGTGCCAGCAGCCCTAAGCACGAGCAGTTCTTC
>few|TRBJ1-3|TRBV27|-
CASRGVRSGNTIYF
TGTGCCAGCAGGGGAGTCCGCTCTGGAAACACCATATATTTT
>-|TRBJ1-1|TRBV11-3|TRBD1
CASSRRGQPEAFF
TGTGCCAGCTCCAGGAGGGGACAGCCCGAAGCTTTCTTT
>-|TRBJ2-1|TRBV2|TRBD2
CASSEGREWSNEQFF
TGTGCCAGCAGTGAAGGGCGGGAGTGGTCGAATGAGCAGTTCTTC
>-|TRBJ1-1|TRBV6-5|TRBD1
CASSYSTGQGREAFF
TGTGCCAGCAGTTACTCGACGGGACAGGGGAGAGAAGCTTTCTTT
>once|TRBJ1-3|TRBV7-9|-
CASSPPRSSGNTIYF
TGTGCCAGCAGCCCTCCGCGGAGCTCTGGAAACACCATATATTTT
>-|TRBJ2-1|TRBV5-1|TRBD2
CASHLLAGPYNEQFF
TGCGCCAGCCATTTACTAGCGGGGCCGTACAATGAGCAGTTCTTC
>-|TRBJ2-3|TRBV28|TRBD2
CASSFAGVFTDTQYF
TGTGCCAGCAGTTTTGCGGGGGTTTTCACAGATACGCAGTATTTT
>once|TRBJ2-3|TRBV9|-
CASSVLVSTDTQYF
TGTGCCAGCAGCGTACTAGTTAGCACAGATACGCAGTATTTT
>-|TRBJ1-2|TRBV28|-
CATLEQGGWPLYGYTF
TGTGCCACTCTAGAACAGGGAGGGTGGCCACTCTATGGCTACACCTTC
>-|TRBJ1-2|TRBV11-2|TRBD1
CASSLYLRRDRRNGYTF
TGTGCCAGCAGCTTGTACCTTCGCCGGGACAGGAGAAATGGCTACACCTTC
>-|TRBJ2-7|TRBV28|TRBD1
CASRTGEAGYEQYF
TGTGCCAGCAGGACAGGGGAGGCGGGCTACGAGCAGTACTTC
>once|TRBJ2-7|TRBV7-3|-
CASSLDGTPSYEQYF
TGTGCCAGCAGCTTAGACGGGACACCATCCTACGAGCAGTACTTC